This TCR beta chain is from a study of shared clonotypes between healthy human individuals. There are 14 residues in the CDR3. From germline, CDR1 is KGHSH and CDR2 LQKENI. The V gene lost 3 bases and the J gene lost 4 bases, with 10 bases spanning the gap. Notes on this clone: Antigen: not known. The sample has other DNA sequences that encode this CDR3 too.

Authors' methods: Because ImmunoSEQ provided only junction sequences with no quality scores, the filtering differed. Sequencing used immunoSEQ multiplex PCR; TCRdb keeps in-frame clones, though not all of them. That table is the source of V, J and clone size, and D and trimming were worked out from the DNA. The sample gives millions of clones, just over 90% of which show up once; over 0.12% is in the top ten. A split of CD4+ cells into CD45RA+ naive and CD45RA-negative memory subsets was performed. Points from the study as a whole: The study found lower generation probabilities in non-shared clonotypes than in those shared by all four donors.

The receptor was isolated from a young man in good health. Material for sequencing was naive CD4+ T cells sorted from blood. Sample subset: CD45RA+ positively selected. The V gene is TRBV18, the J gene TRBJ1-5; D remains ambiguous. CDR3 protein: CASSPGQVNQPQHF. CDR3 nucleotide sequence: TGTGCCAGCTCACCGGGTCAGGTTAATCAGCCCCAGCATTTT. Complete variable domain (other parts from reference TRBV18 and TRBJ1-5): NAGVMQNPRHLVRRRGQEARLRCSPMKGHSHVYWYRQLPEEGLKFMVYLQKENIIDESGMPKERFSAEFPKEGPSILRIQQVVRGDSAAYFCASSPGQVNQPQHFGDGTRLSIL.